The 22 T cell receptor beta chains presented below share a single source sample, sequenced in a study of cytomegalovirus exposure and HLA in healthy donors. The study ran its PCR with 60 Vbeta and 13 Jbeta primers. TCRdb's table, derived via immunoSEQ multiplex PCR, lists solely in-frame clones and lacks some. The table includes approximately 150,000 clones, roughly 86% detected once. The specimen was PBMCs. The receptors stem from a woman between 35 and 50 years old in good health and CMV-seronegative.

The chain carries TRBV9 and TRBJ1-1; 7 bases map to TRBD1. This CDR3 spans 14 amino acids. After removal of 3 bases from V and 3 bases from J, the junction contained 5 bases not matched to a gene. Germline loops: CDR1 SGDLS, CDR2 YYNGEE. Here the CDR3 DNA reads TGTGCCAGCAGCGACGACAGGGATTACACTGAAGCTTTCTTT. It is translated as CASSDDRDYTEAFF.

The rearrangement uses TRBV6-1 and TRBJ1-5; tentative D call: TRBD1 (5 bases). The CDR3 spans 15 residues. The germline V gene encodes CDR1 MNHNS and CDR2 SASEGT. The V end lost 0 bases, the J end lost 6 bases, and 12 bases lay between the germline ends. CDR3 region: CASSEAQGVGQPQHF. CDR3 DNA: TGTGCCAGCAGTGAAGCCCAGGGTGTAGGTCAGCCCCAGCATTTT.

This sequence joins TRBV10-3 and TRBJ2-7; 12 nucleotides align to TRBD1. Trimming at V came to 7 bases and at J to 2 bases, leaving 6 bases not matched to a gene. This CDR3 comprises 15 residues. The germline V gene encodes CDR1 ENHRY and CDR2 SYGVKD. The CDR3: CAIKGQGAGTYEQYF. DNA of the CDR3: TGTGCCATCAAGGGACAGGGGGCAGGAACCTACGAGCAGTACTTC.

The rearrangement links TRBV11-3 to TRBJ2-1; D is unclear. The CDR3 has 13 residues. The V gene's germline CDR1 is SGHNT and CDR2 YENEEA. The V end was cut by 1 base, the J end by 8 bases, with 9 bases between. The CDR3 region is CASSLVLQDEQFF. In DNA, the CDR3 is TGTGCCAGCAGCTTAGTACTCCAGGATGAGCAGTTCTTC.

The chain uses TRBV7-9 and TRBJ1-3, with D hard to call. The germline gives CDR1 SEHNR, CDR2 FQNEAQ (reference sequence). Trimming took off 3 bases at V and 1 base at J, with 7 bases between the two ends. CDR3 length: 14 amino acids. The CDR3 here is CASSFSLSGNTIYF. For the CDR3, the DNA is TGTGCCAGCAGCTTTAGTCTATCTGGAAACACCATATATTTT.

The V call is TRBV6-5, the J call TRBJ2-5; 9 bases map to TRBD1. With the DNA end fitting TRBJ2-7 better, the J assignment may be wrong. The CDR3 spans 15 residues. Germline loops: CDR1 MNHEY, CDR2 SVGAGI. In DNA, the CDR3 is TGTGCCAGCAGTTCCCCCGGGACAGGGTACTACGAGCAGTACTTC. Amino acids: CASSSPGTGYYEQYF.

This clone was recorded once. This sequence joins TRBV4-2 and TRBJ1-5, with D possibly being TRBD1 (5 bases). This CDR3 is built from 17 residues. V lost 5 bases to trimming and J lost 1 base, with 18 bases between them. Germline assignment: CDR1 LGHNA and CDR2 YNFKEQ. In DNA form, the CDR3 reads TGTGCCAGCAGCGATCACCGGCAGGGATGGAGCAATCAGCCCCAGCATTTT. Translation: CASSDHRQGWSNQPQHF.

The chain employs TRBV5-4 and TRBJ1-3; TRBD1 matches at 8 bases. V lost 4 bases, J lost 0 bases, and 6 bases stayed unmatched. The CDR3 runs 16 residues. Germline assignment: CDR1 SGHNT and CDR2 YYREEE (reference sequence). The CDR3 here is CASSARQGPSGNTIYF. The CDR3 DNA is TGTGCCAGCAGCGCCAGACAGGGGCCCTCTGGAAACACCATATATTTT.

The V gene is TRBV9, the J gene TRBJ2-7; 13 bases map to TRBD2. J gave up 6 bases and V 3 bases, and 6 bases lay outside the gene matches. Germline CDR1 reads SGDLS; CDR2 reads YYNGEE. There are 15 residues in the CDR3. As DNA, the CDR3 is TGTGCCAGCAGCGAGGGACTAGCGGGGCCTTCCGAGCAGTACTTC. Protein product: CASSEGLAGPSEQYF.

This chain links TRBV6-1 with TRBJ1-5, with D perhaps TRBD1 (5 bases). V was pared by 6 bases and J by 7 bases, with 10 bases between. This CDR3 contains 12 residues. Germline values: CDR1 MNHNS, CDR2 SASEGT. The CDR3 here is CASRAGNQPQHF. The CDR3 DNA sequence: TGTGCCAGCAGGGCAGGGAACCAGCCCCAGCATTTT.

The rearrangement joins TRBV7-2 to TRBJ2-3, with TRBD2 identical over 10 bases. V lost 3 bases to trimming and J lost 4 bases; unmatched junction nucleotides: 7. Germline V gene data show CDR1 as SGHTA and CDR2 as FQGNSA. The CDR3 is made up of 16 amino acids. In DNA form, the CDR3 reads TGTGCCAGCAGCTTCCGCCTAGCGGGAGAGGCAGATACGCAGTATTTT. Translation gives CASSFRLAGEADTQYF.

V is TRBV13 and J is TRBJ2-5, with D hard to call. The end of the DNA fits TRBJ2-7 better, so the J call may be wrong. This CDR3 is 12 amino acids long. Per germline, CDR1 PRHDT and CDR2 FYEKMQ (reference sequence). The CDR3 DNA reads TGTGCCAGCAGCTTAGGCGAGTACGAGCAGTACTTC. Its translation: CASSLGEYEQYF.

The V and J genes are TRBV7-2 and TRBJ2-7; TRBD1 agrees at 10 bases. This CDR3 region has 16 residues. CDR1 is SGHTA and CDR2 is FQGNSA in the germline V gene. Losses at the gene ends were 1 base for V and 4 bases for J; bases not matched to a gene: 7. The CDR3 region is CASSLERPDRGYEQYF. CDR3 nucleotide sequence: TGTGCCAGCAGCTTAGAACGGCCGGACAGGGGGTACGAGCAGTACTTC.

The chain employs TRBV11-3 and TRBJ2-2; TRBD1 matches 8 bases. With V trimmed by 5 bases and J by 5 bases, 7 bases remained unmatched. The CDR3 extends over 15 amino acids. Germline loops: CDR1 SGHNT, CDR2 YENEEA. The CDR3 reads CASSPGGLETGELFF. The CDR3 nucleotides read TGTGCCAGCAGCCCAGGGGGCCTGGAAACCGGGGAGCTGTTTTTT.

V usage is TRBV19 and J usage is TRBJ2-7; 8 bases line up with TRBD1. This CDR3 has 14 amino acids. The germline V gene encodes CDR1 LNHDA and CDR2 SQIVND (reference sequence). V shed 6 bases, J shed 2 bases, and the junction held 6 bases outside the gene matches. CDR3 sequence (DNA): TGTGCCAGTAGGAATACGGGACAGGCCTACGAGCAGTACTTC. Translation: CASRNTGQAYEQYF.

The chain couples TRBV7-6 to TRBJ2-1, with D possibly matching TRBD1 (5 bases). V gave up 6 bases and J gave up 6 bases, with 18 bases separating them. The germline gives CDR1 SGHVS, CDR2 FNYEAQ. The CDR3 extends over 15 amino acids. Here the CDR3 reads CASRGAQGAGNEQFF. The CDR3 DNA reads as TGTGCCAGCAGAGGCGCCCAGGGCGCTGGCAATGAGCAGTTCTTC.

The chain couples TRBV9 to TRBJ1-2, with TRBD1 identical over 7 bases. CDR1 and CDR2 from the germline V gene are SGDLS and YYNGEE. V lost 4 bases and J lost 1; bases outside the gene matches: 7. The CDR3 loop spans 15 amino acids. In DNA form, the CDR3 reads TGTGCCAGCAGCCCCCGGACAGGCCTTAACTATGGCTACACCTTC. Amino acid sequence: CASSPRTGLNYGYTF.

This chain uses TRBV30 with TRBJ2-2; tentatively, D is TRBD2 (6 bases). The germline V gene encodes CDR1 GTSNPN and CDR2 SVGIG (reference sequence). Trimming shortened V by 6 bases and J by 5 bases, and 16 bases separated the two germline ends. This CDR3 comprises 14 residues. This CDR3 is CACTVAGGTGELFF. CDR3 sequence (DNA): TGTGCCTGCACGGTGGCTGGAGGGACCGGGGAGCTGTTTTTT.

This clone was detected a few times. The CDR3 region has the DNA TGCGCCAGCAGCCAAGAACAGGGTACAGGGGAGCTGTTTTTT. Its translation is CASSQEQGTGELFF. The chain carries TRBV4-1 and TRBJ2-2; tentatively, D is TRBD1 (6 bases). Trimming took 0 bases from V and 8 from J, leaving 10 bases between them. The CDR3 sequence is 14 residues long. Germline values: CDR1 MGHRA, CDR2 YSYEKL.

The chain combines TRBV30 with TRBJ1-1; the D is unclear. Trimming removed 0 bases from V and 6 bases from J, with 17 bases in between. In germline, CDR1 is GTSNPN, CDR2 SVGIG (reference sequence). CDR3 length: 15 residues. CDR3 in amino acids: CAWSVGGPPGAEAFF. The CDR3 coding sequence is TGTGCCTGGAGTGTAGGAGGACCGCCCGGAGCTGAAGCTTTCTTT.

V is TRBV6-1 and J is TRBJ2-5; 8 bases fit TRBD1. V lost 3 bases to trimming and J lost 1 base; unmatched junction nucleotides: 4. Germline CDR1 and CDR2: MNHNS and SASEGT. The CDR3 covers 15 residues. The CDR3 nucleotides read TGTGCCAGCAGTGATAACAGGGGGTTCCAAGAGACCCAGTACTTC. This gives the protein CASSDNRGFQETQYF.

V is TRBV7-2 and J is TRBJ2-1, with D maybe TRBD2 (5 bases). The V gene's germline CDR1 is SGHTA and CDR2 FQGNSA. Trimming took 5 bases from V and 8 from J, leaving 13 bases between them. The CDR3 totals 13 residues. The CDR3 bases are TGTGCCAGCAGCCCGAGGGCCGGGGATGAGCAGTTCTTC. This codes for CASSPRAGDEQFF.